Here is one TCR beta chain with its context. The treatment denotes: randomized to nivolumab then ipilimumab (arm A) or the reverse (arm B). PBMC sorting kept live CD3+CD8+ cells without CD19 or CD56. The data belong to a study of sequential checkpoint blockade in melanoma. Germline-derived CDR1 and CDR2 are SGHTA and FQGNSA. V was pared by 1 base and J by 8 bases, with 26 bases between. The CDR3 consists of 18 residues. TCRdb's copy holds only in-frame clones and misses some; the assay was immunoSEQ multiplex PCR. The sample carries around 20,000 clones, 45% to 65% recorded once. The chain employs TRBV7-2 and TRBJ1-2; perhaps TRBD1 as D (5 bases). The source is a human donor with melanoma. This material consisted of CD8+ T cells sorted from blood (inferred from file names), taken from a patient given nivolumab and ipilimumab in sequence. DNA of the CDR3: TGTGCCAGCAGCTTAGATATATCTCTGGGGCAGAGCCCGTGGGGCTACACCTTC. Protein product: CASSLDISLGQSPWGYTF.